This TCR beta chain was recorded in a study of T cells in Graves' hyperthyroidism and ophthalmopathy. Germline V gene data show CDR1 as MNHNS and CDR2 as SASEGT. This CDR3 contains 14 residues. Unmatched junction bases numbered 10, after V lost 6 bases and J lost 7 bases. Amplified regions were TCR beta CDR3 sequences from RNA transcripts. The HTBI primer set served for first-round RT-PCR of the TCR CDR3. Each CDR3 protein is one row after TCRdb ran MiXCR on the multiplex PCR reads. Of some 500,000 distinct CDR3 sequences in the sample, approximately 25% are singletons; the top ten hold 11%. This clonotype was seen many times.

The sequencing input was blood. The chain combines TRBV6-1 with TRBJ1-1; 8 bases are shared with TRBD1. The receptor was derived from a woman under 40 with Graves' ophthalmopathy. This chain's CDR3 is CASSDPQGVSEAFF. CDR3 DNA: TGTGCCAGCAGCGATCCACAGGGGGTGAGTGAAGCTTTCTTT.